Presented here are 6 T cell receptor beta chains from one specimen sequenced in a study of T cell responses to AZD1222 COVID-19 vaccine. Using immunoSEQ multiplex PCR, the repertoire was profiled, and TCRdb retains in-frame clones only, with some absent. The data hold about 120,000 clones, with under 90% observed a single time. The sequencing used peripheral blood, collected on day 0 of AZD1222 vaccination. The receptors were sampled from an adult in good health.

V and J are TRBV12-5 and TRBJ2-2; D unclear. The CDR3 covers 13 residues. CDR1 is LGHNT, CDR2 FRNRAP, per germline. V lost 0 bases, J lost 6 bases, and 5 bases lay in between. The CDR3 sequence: CASGLVPAGELFF. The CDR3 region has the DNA TGTGCTAGTGGTTTGGTACCTGCCGGGGAGCTGTTTTTT.

The CDR3 bases are TGTGCCAGCAGTGAAAGGCGGCTAGCGGGGAACGAGCAGTACTTC. This sequence encodes CASSERRLAGNEQYF. V and J are TRBV2 and TRBJ2-7, with 9 bases matching TRBD2. Germline lookup yields CDR1 SNHLY and CDR2 FYNNEI. V dropped 2 bases and J dropped 5; count of bases not matched to a gene: 7. The CDR3 loop spans 15 amino acids.

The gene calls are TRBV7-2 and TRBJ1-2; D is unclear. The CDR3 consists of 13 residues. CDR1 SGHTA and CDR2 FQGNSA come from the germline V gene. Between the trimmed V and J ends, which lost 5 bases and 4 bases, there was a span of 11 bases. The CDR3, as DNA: TGTGCCAGCAGCCTCGACGCTCGCTATGGCTACACCTTC. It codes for CASSLDARYGYTF.

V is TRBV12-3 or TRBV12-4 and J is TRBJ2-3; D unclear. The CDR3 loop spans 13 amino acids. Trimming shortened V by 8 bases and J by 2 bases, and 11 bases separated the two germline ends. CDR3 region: CASYSPFTDTQYF. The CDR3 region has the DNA TGTGCCAGCTACAGCCCGTTCACAGATACGCAGTATTTT.

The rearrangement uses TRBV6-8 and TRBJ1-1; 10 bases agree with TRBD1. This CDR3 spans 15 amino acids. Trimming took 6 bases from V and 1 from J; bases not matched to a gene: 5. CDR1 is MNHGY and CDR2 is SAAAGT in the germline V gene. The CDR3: CASRSRDRGNTEAFF. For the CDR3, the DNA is TGTGCCAGCAGATCCCGGGACAGGGGGAACACTGAAGCTTTCTTT.

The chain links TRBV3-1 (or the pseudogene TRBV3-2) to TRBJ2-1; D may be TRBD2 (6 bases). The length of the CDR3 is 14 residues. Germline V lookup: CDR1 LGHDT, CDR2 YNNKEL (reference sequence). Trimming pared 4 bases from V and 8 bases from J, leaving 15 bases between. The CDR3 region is CASSPGGQRDEQFF. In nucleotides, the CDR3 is TGTGCCAGCAGCCCCGGGGGTCAAAGGGATGAGCAGTTCTTC.